This T cell receptor (beta chain) was obtained from a study of cytomegalovirus exposure and HLA in healthy donors (dated by TCRdb to 2015 to 2018). Notes on the research overall: An earlier analysis of some 620 of the donors reported roughly 300 Gb of sequence data and 117 million unique TCR beta sequences obtained from about 179 million T cells. An early release covering 550 to 650 HLA-typed donors comprised about 300 gigabases of sequencing data and around 85 million unique TCR sequences. Among the approximately 400 genotyped donors, around 81% belonged to the genetic ancestry cluster associated with self-reported Caucasian donors. The study aimed to test whether cataloging public T cell receptors could reveal signatures of past pathogen exposure. Using immunosequencing, the study profiled T cell repertoires from around 680 subjects and related those repertoires to cytomegalovirus serostatus. A separate validation cohort of roughly 130 different subjects was used in addition to the roughly 670-subject first cohort. The study combined high-throughput TCR immunosequencing, statistical association of individual TCRs with disease status, and machine learning to predict cytomegalovirus infection status. A later analysis re-examined previously published TCR beta repertoires from more than 650 donors and added high-resolution HLA genotyping to investigate patterns of TCR occurrence. Rather than using new phenotypic data, the later analysis identified candidate immune exposures from TCR beta sequences and from how often those sequences occurred across donors. To decide whether each TCR beta V gene segment behaved as functional or pseudogenic, an earlier analysis of some 570 of the donors relied on high-throughput TCR beta sequencing. Donor age, sex, ethnicity and CMV serostatus were compiled alongside the repertoire data. A later genetic analysis took genome-wide SNP genotypes for about three fifths of the roughly 700 donors and used that subset as a discovery cohort. All discovery cohort repertoires had been generated on a single sequencing platform. HLA typing included class I and class II loci at four-digit resolution. Typing coverage differed by locus: A, B, C, DRB1 and DQB1 were typed in roughly 620-630 donors, DQA1 in 522, DPA1 in 600 to 610, and DPB1 in about 450. Because of strong linkage in the cohort, roughly five DR-DQ haplotypes were treated as single units for association and clustering. Among roughly 400 genotyped donors of the cohort, an average of roughly 240,000 unique TCR beta nucleotide sequences were sequenced per donor, around 20% of them non-productive. Results and caveats for the whole study, not just this receptor: Because some donors lacked HLA typing at each locus, the association tests relied only on the typed subset. In vitro tests confirmed that a few of the cytomegalovirus-associated TCR beta chains recognize cytomegalovirus antigens. According to a later analysis, TCR association rates differed among HLA loci, with DRB1 alleles showing the most associated TCRs and HLA-C alleles showing the fewest. A later analysis found that most CMV-associated TCR beta chains appeared HLA-restricted, with HLA associations seemingly driven largely by CMV exposure. When HLA alleles, especially DR and DQ, strongly co-occurred, attributing TCR associations to individual alleles was difficult. The study listed 150 to 200 TCR beta chains as associated with cytomegalovirus. The earlier analysis of nearly 600 of the donors excluded roughly 17 rarely observed V segments, including chromosome 9 orphons, because counts were too low. The cohort was sequenced for TCR beta chains only, and without alpha or paired-chain data the features that could be detected were limited. In an earlier analysis of a few hundred of the donors, most TCR beta V segments were observed in productive rearrangements about 87% or about 30% of the time, broadly matching IMGT annotations. Several of the top co-occurrence clusters appeared to be linked to parvovirus B19, influenza, CMV and Epstein-Barr virus, according to a later analysis. Compared with equally common non-associated chains, HLA-associated TCR beta chains in a later analysis were more clonally expanded and had lower generation probabilities. Roughly uniform sequencing depth across donors was assumed in presence/absence analyses, although this assumption may not hold. It was suggested by the authors that the approach could potentially be generalized to other disease states and immunological phenotypes. In a later genetic analysis, a missense DCLRE1C variant was associated with V-gene and J-gene trimming of TCR beta chains, and the association was replicated in an independent cohort. A further reported finding was that TCR beta sequences accurately predicted the HLA-A and HLA-B alleles for most subjects in the first cohort. Most TCR sequences were observed very rarely across donors, whereas some public TCRs were present in many individuals. Linkage disequilibrium might explain the correlated functional status among segregating V segments, but an unknown experimental factor could not be excluded. The only immune exposure information available for the cohort was CMV serostatus. A later genetic analysis reported fewer N-insertions in productive TCRs among donors in an Asian-associated ancestry cluster than the roughly 620-donor mean. In both the original and validation cohorts, the classifier was reported to diagnose cytomegalovirus status with high specificity and sensitivity. A cluster of highly shared sequence variants was judged likely to represent a technical artifact of the sequencing pipeline. Some IMGT-functional V segments, including TRBV6-2 and TRBV6-3, could not be told apart with the 87-base-pair reads, so those segments were excluded. Specific HLA alleles were associated with 15,000 to 20,000 TCR beta sequences at a false discovery rate of 0.05 in a later analysis.

On this clone itself: The target of this receptor is not known. No base quality values were provided; no much bigger clone lies one nucleotide off.

In total, roughly 670 healthy bone marrow donors made up the cohort. At the time of sampling, all cohort members were nominally healthy, though unrecorded immune exposures were likely present. The donor was CMV seropositive and belonged to the group of a few hundred seropositive cohort members. Every donor gave a peripheral blood sample, and the peripheral blood mononuclear cells from that sample were used for TCR beta sequencing. The Qiagen DNeasy Blood Extraction Kit was used to extract genomic DNA from the blood cell samples. Including the terminal cysteine and phenylalanine, the CDR3 comprises 16 residues. Only the CDR3 part of the read is kept: 48 bases, read in frame from the first base. In the germline V gene (reference sequence), CDR1 corresponds to LNHDA and CDR2 to SQIVND. The germline V and J ends show losses of 3 bases and 3 bases respectively, and no gene match explains 6 bases of the junction.

To prepare the library, the immunoSEQ multiplex PCR assay was applied. For the multiplex PCR, a mixture combining 60 forward primers for TCR Vbeta segments and 13 reverse primers for TCR Jbeta segments was used. Amplification of the CDR3 region of rearranged TCR beta genes was performed with a multiplex PCR assay on genomic DNA. The Illumina HiSeq System was used to sequence the amplified TCR beta libraries as 87-base-pair reads. The paper's data handling went like this. A later analysis tallied tens of millions of unique TCR beta chains across the 700 or so repertoires, and around 9.9 million of those chains were shared by two or more donors. Raw reads were error-corrected and collapsed into unique sequences by a nearest-neighbor algorithm in which closely related sequences were merged to remove PCR and sequencing errors. To assign V, D and J gene segments, CDR3 sequences were aligned to IMGT reference sequences. Each retained sequence needed at least a six-nucleotide match to both a V gene segment and a J gene segment. Rearrangements were called productive when the CDR3 lacked stop codons and stayed in frame with V and J; all others were non-productive. Following IMGT convention, CDR3 was defined as the stretch from the second conserved V-encoded cysteine up to the conserved J-encoded phenylalanine. The earlier analysis of about 500 of the donors excluded sequences that lacked an unambiguous match to a single V gene segment. An earlier analysis of 500 to 700 of the donors classified V segments as functional when productive rearrangements were above 56.7% and as segregating when the standard deviation between donors was above 5%. A statistical classification framework was developed to diagnose cytomegalovirus status using the catalog of TCR beta chain sequences. In a later analysis, TCR nucleotide sequences were compared against IMGT/GENE-DB human TR gene sequences so that V and J genes could be assigned. In a later analysis, CDR3 sequences and most-parsimonious VDJ recombination scenarios were assigned using the TCRdist pipeline. In a later analysis, each TCR beta chain was defined by its CDR3 amino acid sequence together with its V-gene family, and reads lacking a unique V-gene family were excluded. As a way to deal with suspected cross-contamination and a sequencing artifact, a later analysis dropped 450 to 600 nucleotide sequences that were highly shared and had low generation probability. For each public chain, a later analysis derived a clonal expansion index from normalized ranks of inferred template counts within each repertoire. In a later analysis, generation probabilities were computed using a VDJ recombination model fitted to out-of-frame rearrangements, and the results were checked against IGoR. In a later analysis, TCR-TCR, TCR-HLA and TCR-CMV co-occurrence was scored with hypergeometric tests, and a repertoire-size bias correction was applied to TCR pairs. To estimate false discovery rates, a later analysis permuted the HLA or CMV assignments 20 times. In a later analysis, co-occurring TCRs were grouped using DBSCAN, with TCRdist sequence similarity added in when clustering inside HLA-allele-positive subsets. Repertoires with fewer than 30,000 or more than 120,000 public chains were left out of co-occurrence clustering, as were about 5 repertoires with anomalous nucleotide sharing. The table was pulled from immuneACCESS by TCRdb, which kept in-frame rearrangements only. Such tables lose some clones; where checked, under half of the loss comes from unresolved V genes, and the rest has no known cause. V and J calls and clone size come straight from that table; D and trimming were deduced from the DNA. The sample table holds approximately 150,000 clones, of which 82% were seen once. Over 8.5% of the sample is in the top ten clones.

The receptor's source is a man aged 45-60 years in good health and CMV-seropositive. Sequences were obtained from PBMCs. The rearranged chain carries TRBV19 and TRBJ1-5, and 9 junction bases match TRBD1. This receptor carries the CDR3 CASSMGTGTTNQPQHF. The DNA reads TGTGCCAGTAGTATGGGGACAGGGACCACCAATCAGCCCCAGCATTTT.